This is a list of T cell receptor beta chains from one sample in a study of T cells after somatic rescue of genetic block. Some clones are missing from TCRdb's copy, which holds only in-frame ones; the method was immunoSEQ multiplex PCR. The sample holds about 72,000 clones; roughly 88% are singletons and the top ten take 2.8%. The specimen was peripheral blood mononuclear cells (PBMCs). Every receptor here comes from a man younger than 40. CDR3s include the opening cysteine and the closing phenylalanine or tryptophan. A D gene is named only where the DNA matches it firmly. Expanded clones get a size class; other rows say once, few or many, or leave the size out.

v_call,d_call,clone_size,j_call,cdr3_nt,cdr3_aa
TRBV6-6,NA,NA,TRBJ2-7,TGTGCCAGCAGTAACCAGGGCGGGTTCTACGAGCAGTACTTC,CASSNQGGFYEQYF
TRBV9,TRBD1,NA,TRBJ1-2,TGTGCCAGCAGCGAGGGGGCTCGGGGTGGCTACACCTTC,CASSEGARGGYTF
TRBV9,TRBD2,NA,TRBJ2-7,TGTGCCAGCAGCGTAGGTGGCGGGGGGGTTTCCCAGCAGTACTTC,CASSVGGGGVSQQYF
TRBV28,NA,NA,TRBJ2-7,TGTGCCAGCAGTTACGTACGCACCTACGAGCAGTACTTC,CASSYVRTYEQYF
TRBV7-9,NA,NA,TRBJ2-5,TGTGCCAGCAGCTTACCACAGGGAAGAGAGACCCAGTACTTC,CASSLPQGRETQYF
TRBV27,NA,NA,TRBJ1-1,TGTGCCAGCAGTTTAGCCGGGGGGACTGAAGCTTTCTTT,CASSLAGGTEAFF
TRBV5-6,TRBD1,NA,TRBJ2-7,TGTGCCAGCAGCTGGGACAGGGGGGGCTACGAGCAGTACTTC,CASSWDRGGYEQYF
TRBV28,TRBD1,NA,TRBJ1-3,TGTGCCAGCAGTCTGACAGGGTGGAGCTCTGGAAACACCATATATTTT,CASSLTGWSSGNTIYF
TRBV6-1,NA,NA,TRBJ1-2,TGTGCCAGCCTTCTCGCGGGTACGGGCAACTATGGCTACACCTTC,CASLLAGTGNYGYTF
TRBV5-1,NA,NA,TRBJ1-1,TGCGCCAGCTCTCCTACGGGGGGGACCTACACTGAAGCTTTCTTT,CASSPTGGTYTEAFF
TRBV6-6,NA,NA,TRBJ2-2,TGTGCCAGCAGTTACCGCACCGGGGAGCTGTTTTTT,CASSYRTGELFF
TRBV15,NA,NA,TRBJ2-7,TGTGCCACCAGCAGAGATCTGAGCTCCTACGAGCAGTACTTC,CATSRDLSSYEQYF
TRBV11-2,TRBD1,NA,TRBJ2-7,TGTGCCAGCAGCCCGGGGACAGGGAACTACGAGCAGTACTTC,CASSPGTGNYEQYF
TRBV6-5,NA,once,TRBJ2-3,TGTGCCAGCAGTTACTCGCGGTCCACAGATACGCAGTATTTT,CASSYSRSTDTQYF
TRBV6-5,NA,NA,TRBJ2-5,TGTGCCAGCAGTTACCAGGGAGAGACCCAGTACTTC,CASSYQGETQYF
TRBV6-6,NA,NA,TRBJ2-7,TGTGCCAGCAGGGACTCCCTTGGGGAGCAGTACTTC,CASRDSLGEQYF
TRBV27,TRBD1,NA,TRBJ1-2,TGTGCCAGCAGTTTATGGGGGACAGGGGATGGCTACACCTTC,CASSLWGTGDGYTF
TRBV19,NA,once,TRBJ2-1,TGTGCCAGTAGTCTACAAACAGGGAAGGGATACAATGAGCAGTTCTTC,CASSLQTGKGYNEQFF
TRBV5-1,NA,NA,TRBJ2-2,TGCGCCAGCAACACCAACACCGGGGAGCTGTTTTTT,CASNTNTGELFF
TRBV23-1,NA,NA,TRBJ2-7,TGCGCCAGCAGTCCAAAATCGTGGGCCCCTCAGTACGAGCAGTACTTC,CASSPKSWAPQYEQYF
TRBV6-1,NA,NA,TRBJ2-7,TGTGCCAGCAGTGGACAGATAGGTGAGGACGAGCAGTACTTC,CASSGQIGEDEQYF
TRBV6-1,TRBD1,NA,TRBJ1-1,TGTGCCAGCAGGGGGACAGCTAGAAACACTGAAGCTTTCTTT,CASRGTARNTEAFF
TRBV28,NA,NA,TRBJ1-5,TGTGCCAGCAGTTTAGGACCGACCCAGCCCCAGCATTTT,CASSLGPTQPQHF
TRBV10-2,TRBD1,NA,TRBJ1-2,TGCGCCAGCACCGGGACAGGGGGCGGTGGCTACACCTTC,CASTGTGGGGYTF
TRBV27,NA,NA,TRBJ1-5,TGTGCCAGCAGCACCGGGACCCCCGGGCAGCCCCAGCATTTT,CASSTGTPGQPQHF
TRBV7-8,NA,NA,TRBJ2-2,TGTGCCAGCAGCTTAGACAGGGTCACCGGGGAGCTGTTTTTT,CASSLDRVTGELFF
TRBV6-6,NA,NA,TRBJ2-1,TGTGCCAGCAGCCGTGGAGCTGTGGGGCAGTTCTTC,CASSRGAVGQFF